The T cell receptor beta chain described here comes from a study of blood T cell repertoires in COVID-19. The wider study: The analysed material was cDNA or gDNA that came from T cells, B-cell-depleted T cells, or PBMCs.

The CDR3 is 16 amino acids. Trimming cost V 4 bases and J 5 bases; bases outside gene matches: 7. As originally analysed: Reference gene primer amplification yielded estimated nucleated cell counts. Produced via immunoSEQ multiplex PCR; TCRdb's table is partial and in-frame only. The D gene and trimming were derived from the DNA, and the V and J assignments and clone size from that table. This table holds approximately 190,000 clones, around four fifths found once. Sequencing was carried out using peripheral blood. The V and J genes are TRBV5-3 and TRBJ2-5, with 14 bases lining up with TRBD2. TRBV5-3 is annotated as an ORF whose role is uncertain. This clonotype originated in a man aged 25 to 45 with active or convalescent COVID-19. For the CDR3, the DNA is TGTGCCAGAAGCAGCGGGACTAGCGGGAGTTTGGAGACCCAGTACTTC. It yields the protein CARSSGTSGSLETQYF.